This TCR beta chain was documented in a study of T cells in narcolepsy. Points from the study as a whole: Autoreactive clone sequences were missing from some blood memory CD4+ repertoires. HCRT-specific and TRIB2-specific autoreactive clonotypes appeared among same-patient CSF and blood CD4+ clonotypes.

This clone appeared a few times. Its matching antigen is unknown. This table comes from immunoSEQ multiplex PCR, and its TCRdb copy is limited to in-frame clones, with some not included. The sample comprises roughly 25,000 clones, approximately 84% of which are singletons, and 1.3% rests with the top ten. With 8 bases removed from V and 0 bases from J, the gap between germline ends came to 4 bases. From germline, CDR1 is MDHEN and CDR2 SYDVKM. The CDR3 sequence is 11 residues long. The chain uses TRBV28 and TRBJ1-2, with D unclear. The material sequenced was CD45RA- memory CD4+ T cells from PBMCs. The TCR originated in a human donor with narcolepsy. In nucleotides, the CDR3 is TGTGCCAGCCGGTCTAACTATGGCTACACCTTC. It encodes CASRSNYGYTF.